The entry that follows covers one T cell receptor (beta chain) sequence. This record belongs to a study of cytomegalovirus exposure and HLA in healthy donors. 13 Jbeta primers and 60 Vbeta primers were used for the PCR. Some clones are missing from TCRdb's copy, which holds only in-frame ones; the method was immunoSEQ multiplex PCR. The table lists some 170,000 clones, roughly 80% of them singletons. There are 12 residues in the CDR3. V lost 4 bases and J 5 bases, leaving 11 bases between the germline ends. The V gene's germline CDR1 is SQVTM and CDR2 ANQGSEA. Donors consisted of healthy bone marrow donors.

This clonotype originated in a man aged 50 or older in good health and CMV-seropositive. The V and J genes are TRBV29-1 and TRBJ1-1; D gene unclear. Sequenced input: PBMCs. CDR3 in DNA: TGCAGCGTTGGAGGTACCTGGACTGAAGCTTTCTTT. Translation gives CSVGGTWTEAFF.